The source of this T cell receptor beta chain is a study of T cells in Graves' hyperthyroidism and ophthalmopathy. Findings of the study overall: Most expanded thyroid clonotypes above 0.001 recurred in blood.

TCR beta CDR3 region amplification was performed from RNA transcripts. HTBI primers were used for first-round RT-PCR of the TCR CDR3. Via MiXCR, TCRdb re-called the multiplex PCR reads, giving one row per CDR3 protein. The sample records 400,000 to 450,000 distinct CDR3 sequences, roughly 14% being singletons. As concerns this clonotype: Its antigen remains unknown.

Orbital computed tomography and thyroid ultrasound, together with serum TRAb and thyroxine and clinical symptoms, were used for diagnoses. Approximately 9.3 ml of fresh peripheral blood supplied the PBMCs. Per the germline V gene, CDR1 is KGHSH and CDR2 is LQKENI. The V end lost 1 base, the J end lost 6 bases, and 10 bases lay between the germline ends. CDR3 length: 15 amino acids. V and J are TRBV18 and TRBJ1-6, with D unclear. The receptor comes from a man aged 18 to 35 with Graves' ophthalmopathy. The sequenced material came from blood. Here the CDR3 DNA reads TGTGCCAGCTCACCACGGACGGGTAGTAATTCACCCCTCCACTTT. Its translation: CASSPRTGSNSPLHF.